This TCR beta chain was retrieved from a study of CD8 T cells in ankylosing spondylitis. Study observations and caveats: A motif in TCR beta, a set of about eight highly homologous variants, appeared characteristic of ankylosing spondylitis blood.

From germline, CDR1 is MNHEY and CDR2 SVGEGT. The CDR3 sequence is 21 residues long. After removal of 7 bases from V and 0 bases from J, the junction contained 15 bases not matched to a gene. Notes on this clonotype: The antigen remains undetermined.

Quantitative molecular-barcoded 5'-RACE generated the TCR beta libraries. MiXCR, run by TCRdb on the 5' RACE reads, gives a single entry per CDR3 protein. The sample lists 670,000 or so distinct CDR3 sequences; around 19% were seen once. The material sequenced was blood, either unsorted or a sorted T cell fraction (not recorded which). The rearrangement uses TRBV6-2 or TRBV6-3 and TRBJ2-4, with 16 bases that match TRBD2. The TCR sequence derives from a male donor with ankylosing spondylitis. Written as DNA, the CDR3 is TGTGCCAGCACCTCGGGACTAGCGGGGGGGCCGGGGAGGTTAGCCAAAAACATTCAGTACTTC. As protein: CASTSGLAGGPGRLAKNIQYF.